This is a list of T cell receptor beta chains from one sample in a study of T cell responses to AZD1222 COVID-19 vaccine. Clones were read by immunoSEQ multiplex PCR, and TCRdb kept only the in-frame ones, dropping some. The sample holds approximately 120,000 clones; less than 95% are singletons and the top ten take about 4%. Sequenced here: peripheral blood, sampled on day 0 of MenACWY control vaccination. The receptors shown here come from an adult in good health. Each CDR3 is given with its conserved first and last residue. D genes are given only for firm matches. Not every row has a clone size; where given, it reads once, few, many or a size class.

>NA|TRBJ1-5|TRBV19|12|NA
TGTGCCAGTAGTATCAGTCTTGGGACCCAGCATTTT
CASSISLGTQHF
>TRBD1|TRBJ2-1|TRBV7-9|17|NA
TGTGCCAGCAGCCCCCCCTCCAGGGGGCCCTCCTACAATGAGCAGTTCTTC
CASSPPSRGPSYNEQFF
>NA|TRBJ2-3|TRBV29-1|14|NA
TGCAGCGTTGAAGATCCTAGGCGGGAAGATACGCAGTATTTT
CSVEDPRREDTQYF
>TRBD2|TRBJ2-5|TRBV2|15|NA
TGTGCCAGCTCCCTGAGGGAGGGACGGGCAGAGACCCAGTACTTC
CASSLREGRAETQYF
>NA|TRBJ2-5|TRBV15|15|NA
TGTGCCACCAGCAGGGCGACAGGCCTCCAAGAGACCCAGTACTTC
CATSRATGLQETQYF
>NA|TRBJ1-1|TRBV19|15|few
TGTGCCAGTAGTATAGATTTCAGTATAGGGGGTGAAGCTTTCTTT
CASSIDFSIGGEAFF
>TRBD2|TRBJ2-3|TRBV9|15|NA
TGTGCCAGCAGCGCTAGCGGGAGGGGCACAGATACGCAGTATTTT
CASSASGRGTDTQYF
>NA|TRBJ2-5|TRBV9|16|once
TGTGCCAGCAGCGTGGATCAGGGACCCCGAGGAGAGACCCAGTACTTC
CASSVDQGPRGETQYF
>TRBD1|TRBJ2-5|TRBV19|16|NA
TGTGCCAGTAGTAGTGAGGCAGGGGGCCTCCAAGAGACCCAGTACTTC
CASSSEAGGLQETQYF
>NA|TRBJ2-2|TRBV5-1|15|NA
TGCGCCAGCAGCTTCGGAGGGTGGAACACCGGGGAGCTGTTTTTT
CASSFGGWNTGELFF
>NA|TRBJ2-5|TRBV6-2/TRBV6-3|12|few
TGTGCCAGCAGTACCCTTCGGGAGACCCAGTACTTC
CASSTLRETQYF
>TRBD1|TRBJ1-6|TRBV19|18|NA
TGTGCCAGTAGTATTTCCGGGACAGGGCTATGGGGTTATTCACCCCTCCACTTT
CASSISGTGLWGYSPLHF
>NA|TRBJ2-4|TRBV3-1/TRBV3-2|15|NA
TGTGCCAGCAGCCAAGAGAGGGACACCTTGGGCATTCAGTACTTC
CASSQERDTLGIQYF
>NA|TRBJ2-2|TRBV5-4|16|NA
TGTGCCAGCAGCGGTTCCTCGACAGCGAACACCGGGGAGCTGTTTTTT
CASSGSSTANTGELFF
>TRBD1|TRBJ1-4|TRBV4-2|18|NA
TGTGCCAGCAGCCAAGATCCCGACAGGGGCTTTTCGAGTGAAAAACTGTTTTTT
CASSQDPDRGFSSEKLFF
>NA|TRBJ1-3|TRBV19|13|NA
TGTGCCACAGCCAGGGACGCTGGAAACACCATATATTTT
CATARDAGNTIYF
>NA|TRBJ1-5|TRBV5-1|15|NA
TGCGCCAGCAGCTTGGTCCCCGATACCGGCCAGCCCCAGCATTTT
CASSLVPDTGQPQHF
>NA|TRBJ1-1|TRBV2|15|NA
TGTGCCAGCAGGACGCGGGGACACCCGAACACTGAAGCTTTCTTT
CASRTRGHPNTEAFF
>NA|TRBJ2-7|TRBV3-1/TRBV3-2|14|NA
TGTGCCAGCAGCCAAGGCGGGACGCAATACGAGCAGTACTTC
CASSQGGTQYEQYF
>NA|TRBJ2-1|TRBV5-1|14|NA
TGCGCCAGCAGAAATGAACAGGGATGGAATGAGCAGTTCTTC
CASRNEQGWNEQFF
>TRBD1|TRBJ1-6|TRBV7-9|15|NA
TGTGCCAGCAGCTCGGGGGACAGGGTAGCTTCACCCCTCCACTTT
CASSSGDRVASPLHF
>NA|TRBJ2-3|TRBV5-1|14|NA
TGCGCCAGCAGCGTTCGGACTGCCACAGATACGCAGTATTTT
CASSVRTATDTQYF
>TRBD1|TRBJ1-3|TRBV6-5|14|NA
TGTGCCAGCAGGAGGGGACAGGCTGGAAACACCATATATTTT
CASRRGQAGNTIYF
>TRBD1|TRBJ2-2|TRBV7-2|16|NA
TGTGCCAGCAGCCGGAGACAGGGGATAGACACCGGGGAGCTGTTTTTT
CASSRRQGIDTGELFF
>TRBD1|TRBJ2-6|TRBV6-1|18|NA
TGTGCCAGCAGTGAAGCGTTGACAGGGACCTCTGGGGCCAACGTCCTGACTTTC
CASSEALTGTSGANVLTF
>TRBD1|TRBJ1-5|TRBV19|15|NA
TGTGCCAGTAGTAGACAGGGGGCGAGCAATCAGCCCCAGCATTTT
CASSRQGASNQPQHF
>NA|TRBJ2-1|TRBV29-1|13|NA
TGCAGCGTAGCGGACACCTCCTACAATGAGCAGTTCTTC
CSVADTSYNEQFF
>NA|TRBJ2-7|TRBV6-6|15|NA
TGTGCCAGCAGCCCCCACGCGGGCCTATCCTACGAGCAGTACTTC
CASSPHAGLSYEQYF
>NA|TRBJ2-7|TRBV11-2|14|NA
TGTGCCAGCAGCTTAGTCCGGGGGAGCTACGAGCAGTACTTC
CASSLVRGSYEQYF
>NA|TRBJ1-1|TRBV30|13|NA
TGTGCCTGGAGAAGGACAGCGAACACTGAAGCTTTCTTT
CAWRRTANTEAFF
>TRBD2|TRBJ2-5|TRBV6-1|16|few
TGTGCCAGCAGTGAATTCCAGCGGGAGCCTTCGGAGACCCAGTACTTC
CASSEFQREPSETQYF
>TRBD2|TRBJ2-3|TRBV5-1|20|NA
TGCGCCAGCAGCTTGGCCCTAGCGGGGGGAAAACCGGCTAGCACAGATACGCAGTATTTT
CASSLALAGGKPASTDTQYF
>NA|TRBJ2-1|TRBV2|15|NA
TGTGCCAGCAGACCGCCGCAGATACGGTACAATGAGCAGTTCTTC
CASRPPQIRYNEQFF
>NA|TRBJ2-3|TRBV3-1/TRBV3-2|16|few
TGTGCCAGCAGCCAAGATCTAGCAGGGGGGACAGATACGCAGTATTTT
CASSQDLAGGTDTQYF
>NA|TRBJ1-2|TRBV5-4|14|NA
TGTGCCAGCAGCTCCGGGACGGGAACCTATGGCTACACCTTC
CASSSGTGTYGYTF
>TRBD1|TRBJ1-6|TRBV27|16|NA
TGTGCCAGCAGTTTAGGGACAGGGGGCGTGAATTCACCCCTCCACTTT
CASSLGTGGVNSPLHF